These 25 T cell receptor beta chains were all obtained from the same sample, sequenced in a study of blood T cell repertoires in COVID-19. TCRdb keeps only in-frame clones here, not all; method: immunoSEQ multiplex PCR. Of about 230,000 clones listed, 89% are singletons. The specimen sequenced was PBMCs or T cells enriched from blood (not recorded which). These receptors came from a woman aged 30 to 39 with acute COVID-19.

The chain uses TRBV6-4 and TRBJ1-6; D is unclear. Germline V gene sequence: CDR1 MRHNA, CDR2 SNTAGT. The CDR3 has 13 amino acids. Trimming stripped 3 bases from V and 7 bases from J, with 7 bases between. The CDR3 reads CASSEVRNSPLHF. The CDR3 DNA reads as TGTGCCAGCAGTGAGGTCAGAAATTCACCCCTCCACTTT.

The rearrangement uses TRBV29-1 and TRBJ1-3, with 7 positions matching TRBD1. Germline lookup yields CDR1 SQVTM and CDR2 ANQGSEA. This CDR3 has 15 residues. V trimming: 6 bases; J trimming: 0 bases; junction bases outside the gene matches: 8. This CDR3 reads CSVEDRRYSGNTIYF. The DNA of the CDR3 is TGCAGCGTCGAGGACAGGCGGTACTCTGGAAACACCATATATTTT.

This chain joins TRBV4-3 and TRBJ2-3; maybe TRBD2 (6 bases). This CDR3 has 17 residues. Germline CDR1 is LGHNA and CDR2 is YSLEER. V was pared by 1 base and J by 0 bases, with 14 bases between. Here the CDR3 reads CASSQAPTAGSTDTQYF. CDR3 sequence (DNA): TGCGCCAGCAGCCAAGCCCCGACGGCGGGGAGCACAGATACGCAGTATTTT.

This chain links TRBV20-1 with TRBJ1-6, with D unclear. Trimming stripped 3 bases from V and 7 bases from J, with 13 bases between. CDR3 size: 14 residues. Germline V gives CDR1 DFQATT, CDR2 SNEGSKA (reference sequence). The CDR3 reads CSASLAAENSPLHF. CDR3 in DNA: TGCAGTGCTAGTTTAGCGGCCGAAAATTCACCCCTCCACTTT.

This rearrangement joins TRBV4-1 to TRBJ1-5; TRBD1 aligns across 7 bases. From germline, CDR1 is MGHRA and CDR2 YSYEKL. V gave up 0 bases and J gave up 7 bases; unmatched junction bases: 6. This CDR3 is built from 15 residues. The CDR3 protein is CASSQDGTASQPQHF. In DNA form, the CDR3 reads TGCGCCAGCAGCCAAGATGGGACAGCCTCCCAGCCCCAGCATTTT.

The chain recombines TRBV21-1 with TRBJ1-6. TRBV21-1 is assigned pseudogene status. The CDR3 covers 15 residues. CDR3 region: CARPDPPEENSPLHF. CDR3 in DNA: TGTGCCCGCCCAGATCCCCCTGAGGAAAATTCACCCCTCCACTTT.

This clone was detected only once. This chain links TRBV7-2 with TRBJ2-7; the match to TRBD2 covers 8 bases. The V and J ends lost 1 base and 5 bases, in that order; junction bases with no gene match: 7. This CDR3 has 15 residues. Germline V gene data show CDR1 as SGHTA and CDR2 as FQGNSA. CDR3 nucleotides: TGTGCCAGCAGCTTAGGGCGTTCACTAGCGGACGAGCAGTACTTC. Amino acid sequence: CASSLGRSLADEQYF.

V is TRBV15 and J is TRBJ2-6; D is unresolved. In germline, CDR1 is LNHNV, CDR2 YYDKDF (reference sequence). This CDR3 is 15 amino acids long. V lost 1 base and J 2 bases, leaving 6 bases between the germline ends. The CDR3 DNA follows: TGTGCCACCAGCAGAGCACAAGCTGGGGCCAACGTCCTGACTTTC. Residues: CATSRAQAGANVLTF.

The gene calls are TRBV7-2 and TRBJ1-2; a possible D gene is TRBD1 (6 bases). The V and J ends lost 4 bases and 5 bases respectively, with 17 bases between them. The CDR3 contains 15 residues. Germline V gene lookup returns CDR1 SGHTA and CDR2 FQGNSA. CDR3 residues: CASSSQSDSVYGYTF. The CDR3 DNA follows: TGTGCCAGCAGCTCGCAATCGGACAGTGTATATGGCTACACCTTC.

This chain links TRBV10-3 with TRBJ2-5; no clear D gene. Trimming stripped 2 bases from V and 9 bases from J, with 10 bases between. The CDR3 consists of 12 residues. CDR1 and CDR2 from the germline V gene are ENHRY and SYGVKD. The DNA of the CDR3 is TGTGCCATCAGTGAGCGGCCTGAGGCCCAGTACTTC. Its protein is CAISERPEAQYF.

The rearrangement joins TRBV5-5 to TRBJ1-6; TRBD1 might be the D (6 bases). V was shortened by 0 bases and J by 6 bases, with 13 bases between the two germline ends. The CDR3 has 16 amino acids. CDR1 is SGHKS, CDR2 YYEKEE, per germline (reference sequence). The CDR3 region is CASSLGDTSFNSPLHF. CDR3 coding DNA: TGTGCCAGCAGCTTGGGGGACACCTCTTTTAATTCACCCCTCCACTTT.

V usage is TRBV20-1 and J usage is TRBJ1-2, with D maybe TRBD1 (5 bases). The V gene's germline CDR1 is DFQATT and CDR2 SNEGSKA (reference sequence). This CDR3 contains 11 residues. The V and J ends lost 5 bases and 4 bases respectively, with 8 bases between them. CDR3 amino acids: CSAPDSYGYTF. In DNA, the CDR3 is TGCAGTGCTCCCGACAGCTATGGCTACACCTTC.

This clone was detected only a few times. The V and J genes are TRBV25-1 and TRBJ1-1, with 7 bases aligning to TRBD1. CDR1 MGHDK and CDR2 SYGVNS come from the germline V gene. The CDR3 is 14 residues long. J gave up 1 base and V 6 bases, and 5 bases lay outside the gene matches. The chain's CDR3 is CASSPGGANTEAFF. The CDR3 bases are TGTGCCAGCAGCCCAGGGGGTGCGAACACTGAAGCTTTCTTT.

CDR3 sequence reads: CASSQDRANEKLFF. DNA for the CDR3: TGTGCCAGCAGCCAAGACAGGGCGAATGAAAAACTGTTTTTT. V usage is TRBV14 and J usage is TRBJ1-4, with a weak D call TRBD1 (5 bases). V lost 0 bases and J 5 bases, leaving 7 bases between the germline ends. The length of the CDR3 is 14 residues. Germline CDR1 SGHDN, CDR2 FVKESK.

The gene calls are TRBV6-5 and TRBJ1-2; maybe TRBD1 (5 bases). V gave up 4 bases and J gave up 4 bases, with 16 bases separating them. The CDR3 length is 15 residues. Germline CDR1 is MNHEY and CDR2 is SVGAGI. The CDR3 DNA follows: TGTGCCAGCAGTTCCCCATGGGGCAAATCCTATGGCTACACCTTC. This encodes CASSSPWGKSYGYTF.

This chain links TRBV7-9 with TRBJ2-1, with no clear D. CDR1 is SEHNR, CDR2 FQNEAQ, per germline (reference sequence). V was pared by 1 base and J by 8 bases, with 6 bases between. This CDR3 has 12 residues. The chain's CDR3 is CASSLESYEQFF. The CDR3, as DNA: TGTGCCAGCAGCTTAGAATCCTATGAGCAGTTCTTC.

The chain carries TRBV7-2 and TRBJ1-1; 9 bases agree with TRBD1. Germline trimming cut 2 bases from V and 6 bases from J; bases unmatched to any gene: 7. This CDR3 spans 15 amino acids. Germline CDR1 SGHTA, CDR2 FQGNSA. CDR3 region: CASSLSKRTGAEAFF. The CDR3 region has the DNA TGTGCCAGCAGCTTATCGAAAAGGACAGGGGCTGAAGCTTTCTTT. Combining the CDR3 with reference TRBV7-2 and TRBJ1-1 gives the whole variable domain GAGVSQSPSNKVTEKGKDVELRCDPISGHTALYWYRQSLGQGLEFLIYFQGNSAPDKSGLPSDRFSAERTGGSVSTLTIQRTQQEDSAVYLCASSLSKRTGAEAFFGQGTRLTVV.

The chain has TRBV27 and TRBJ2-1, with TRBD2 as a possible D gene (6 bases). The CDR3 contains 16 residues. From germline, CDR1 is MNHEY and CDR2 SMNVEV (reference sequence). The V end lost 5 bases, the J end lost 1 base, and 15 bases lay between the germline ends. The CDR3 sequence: CASSAFAGLSYNEQFF. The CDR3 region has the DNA TGTGCCAGCAGTGCGTTTGCGGGACTTTCCTACAATGAGCAGTTCTTC.

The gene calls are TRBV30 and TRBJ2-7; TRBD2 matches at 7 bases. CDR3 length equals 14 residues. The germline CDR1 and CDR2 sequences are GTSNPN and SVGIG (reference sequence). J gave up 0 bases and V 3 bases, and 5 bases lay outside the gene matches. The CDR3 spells CAWRGGGRSYEQYF. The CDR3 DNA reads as TGTGCCTGGAGGGGCGGGGGACGCTCCTACGAGCAGTACTTC.

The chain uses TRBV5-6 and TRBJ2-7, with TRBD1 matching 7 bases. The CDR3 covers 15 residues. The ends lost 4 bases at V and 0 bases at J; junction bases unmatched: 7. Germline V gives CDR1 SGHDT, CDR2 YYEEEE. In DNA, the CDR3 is TGTGCCAGCAGCCTAGGGGGCCTCGCCTCCTACGAGCAGTACTTC. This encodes CASSLGGLASYEQYF.

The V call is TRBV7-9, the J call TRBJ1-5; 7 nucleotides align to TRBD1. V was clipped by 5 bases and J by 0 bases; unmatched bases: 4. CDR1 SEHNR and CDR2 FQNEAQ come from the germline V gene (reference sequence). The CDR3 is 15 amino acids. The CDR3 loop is CASSEQGYSNQPQHF. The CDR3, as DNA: TGTGCCAGCAGCGAACAGGGGTATAGCAATCAGCCCCAGCATTTT.

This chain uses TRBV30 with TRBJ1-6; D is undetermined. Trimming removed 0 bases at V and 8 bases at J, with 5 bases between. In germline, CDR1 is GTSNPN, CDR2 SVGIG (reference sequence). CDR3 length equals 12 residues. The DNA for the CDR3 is TGTGCCTGGAGTGTTGGGCATTCACCCCTCCACTTT. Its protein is CAWSVGHSPLHF.

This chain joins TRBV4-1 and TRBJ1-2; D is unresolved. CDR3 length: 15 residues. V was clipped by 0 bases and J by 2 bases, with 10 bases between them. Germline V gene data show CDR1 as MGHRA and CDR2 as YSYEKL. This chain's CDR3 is CASSQEVQINYGYTF. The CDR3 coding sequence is TGCGCCAGCAGCCAAGAAGTACAAATCAACTATGGCTACACCTTC.

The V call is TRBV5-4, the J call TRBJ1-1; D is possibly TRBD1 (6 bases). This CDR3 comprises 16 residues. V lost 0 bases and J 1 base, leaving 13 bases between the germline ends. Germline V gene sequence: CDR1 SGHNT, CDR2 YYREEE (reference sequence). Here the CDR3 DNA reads TGTGCCAGCAGCTTGGGAGGGGGGGACCCGAACACTGAAGCTTTCTTT. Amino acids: CASSLGGGDPNTEAFF. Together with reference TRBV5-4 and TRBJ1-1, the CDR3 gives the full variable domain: ETGVTQSPTHLIKTRGQQVTLRCSSQSGHNTVSWYQQALGQGPQFIFQYYREEENGRGNFPPRFSGLQFPNYSSELNVNALELDDSALYLCASSLGGGDPNTEAFFGQGTRLTVV.

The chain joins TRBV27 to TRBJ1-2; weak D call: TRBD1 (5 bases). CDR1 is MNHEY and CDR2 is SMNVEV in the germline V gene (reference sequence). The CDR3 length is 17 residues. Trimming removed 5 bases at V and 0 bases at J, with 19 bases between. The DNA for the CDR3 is TGTGCCAGCAGTCCGAACCCCAGGGTTGGGGCTAACTATGGCTACACCTTC. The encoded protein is CASSPNPRVGANYGYTF.